Below, 29 T cell receptor beta chains from the same sample are listed, as sequenced in a study of T cells in women clearing cervical HPV infection. The table came from immunoSEQ multiplex PCR; TCRdb's copy has only in-frame clones and leaves some out. The sample includes over 25,000 clones. Sequencing used blood buffy coat. The receptors here all came from a woman between 18 and 75 years old with a cervical HPV16 infection that either progressed to CIN3+ or cleared (not recorded which).

Regarding this clone: The CDR3 end lies 3 residues beyond the end of the read and is filled in from the germline J gene. The rearrangement uses TRBV19 and TRBJ1-2, with 7 bases matching TRBD1. The CDR3 has 12 residues. After removal of 4 bases from V and 5 bases from J, the junction contained 1 base not matched to a gene. The germline CDR1 and CDR2 sequences are LNHDA and SQIVND (reference sequence). The CDR3 sequence is CASSTRGYGYTF. Partial CDR3 DNA: TGTGCCAGTAGTACCAGGGGGTATGGC.

CDR3 DNA (partial): TGTGCCAGCGGGCCGATAGCGCCTCGCCCGTTTGAG. Encoded protein: CASGPIAPRPFE. The entire CDR3 protein reads CASGPIAPRPFEQFF. The chain links TRBV12-3 or TRBV12-4 to TRBJ2-1, with D tentatively TRBD2 (5 bases). The read is 3 residues too short to cover the CDR3 end, so that end is filled in from the germline J gene. The ends were cut back, 8 bases at V and 9 bases at J, with 23 bases in the middle. The CDR3 is made up of 15 amino acids.

Comments on this clone: The CDR3 is cut off 3 residues early in the read; its end comes from the germline J gene. The chain combines TRBV10-3 with TRBJ2-1; D remains ambiguous. V gave up 2 bases and J gave up 0 bases, with 8 bases separating them. This CDR3 spans 15 amino acids. Germline values: CDR1 ENHRY, CDR2 SYGVKD. The sequenced part of the CDR3 DNA is TGTGCCATCAGTGAGATTCACGGCTCCTACAATGAG. It codes for CAISEIHGSYNE. The whole CDR3 is CAISEIHGSYNEQFF.

The CDR3 sequence: CASTVQLAPSNEQFF. The CDR3 DNA, read in part, is TGTGCCAGTACAGTCCAACTAGCGCCCTCCAATGAG. This chain uses TRBV19 with TRBJ2-1, with 7 bases fitting TRBD2. The observed sequence ends 3 residues before the CDR3 terminus, with the missing tail filled in from the germline J gene. Germline CDR1 is LNHDA and CDR2 is SQIVND (reference sequence). This CDR3 contains 15 residues. V lost 7 bases and J lost 6; bases outside the gene matches: 12.

As concerns this clone: The CDR3 is cut off 3 residues early in the read; its end comes from the germline J gene. The V and J genes are TRBV18 and TRBJ2-4; 8 nucleotides align to TRBD2. V lost 2 bases and J lost 0; bases outside the gene matches: 6. Germline V gene sequence: CDR1 KGHSH, CDR2 LQKENI. This CDR3 is built from 17 residues. Partial CDR3 DNA: TGTGCCAGCTCACCAGGGCGGGAGGCGCTAGCCAAAAACATT. Protein: CASSPGREALAKNI. The full-length CDR3 reads as CASSPGREALAKNIQYF.

As concerns this clone: A junction boundary mismatches the germline segment, possibly from a read error. The read ends 3 residues shy of where the CDR3 ends; the end is completed using the germline J gene. Distinct nucleotide sequences in the sample also encode this CDR3. This rearrangement joins TRBV30 to TRBJ1-2, with D possibly matching TRBD1 (6 bases). Germline values: CDR1 GTSNPN, CDR2 SVGIG (reference sequence). This CDR3 has 13 residues. CDR3 DNA (partial): TGTGCCTGGCTTAATACAGGGAACTATGGG. As protein: CAWLNTGNYG. The CDR3 in full is CAWLNTGNYGYTF.

Regarding this clone: The sequenced fragment ends 3 residues before the CDR3 boundary, so the rest is inferred from the germline J gene. The chain recombines TRBV6-2 or TRBV6-3 with TRBJ1-1; D perhaps matches TRBD1 (5 bases). This CDR3 has 12 residues. The V end was cut by 6 bases, the J end by 5 bases, with 10 bases between. Germline-derived CDR1 and CDR2 are MNHEY and SVGEGT. The CDR3 bases that were read are TGTGCCAGCAGCCATCAGGGAACTGAA. Protein sequence: CASSHQGTE. The complete CDR3 protein is CASSHQGTEAFF.

The CDR3 loop reads CASSLGGSSYNEQFF. The sequenced CDR3 bases are TGTGCCAGCAGCTTAGGGGGCTCCTCCTACAATGAG. V is TRBV11-3 and J is TRBJ2-1; a possible D gene is TRBD1 (5 bases). The observed sequence ends 3 residues before the CDR3 terminus, with the missing tail filled in from the germline J gene. Per the germline V gene, CDR1 is SGHNT and CDR2 is YENEEA. V lost 1 base and J lost 0, with 7 bases in between. This CDR3 has 15 residues.

This clone is identified as medium-sized (0.01 to 0.1%) from frequency. With the read ending 3 residues before the CDR3 end, the germline J gene is used to fill in that end. The rearrangement joins TRBV20-1 to TRBJ1-1; a possible D gene is TRBD1 (6 bases). Germline CDR1 and CDR2: DFQATT and SNEGSKA (reference sequence). The V end lost 7 bases, the J end lost 3 bases, and 15 bases lay between the germline ends. This CDR3 has 13 residues. The part of the CDR3 DNA that was read is TGCAGTGGGGTCAGGGACAAACACACTGAA. Its protein product is CSGVRDKHTE. The complete CDR3 sequence is CSGVRDKHTEAFF.

Concerning this clone: The read finishes 3 residues shy of the CDR3 end, and the germline J gene is used to complete it. The J gene is TRBJ2-7, the V gene TRBV18; 7 bases map to TRBD2. There are 15 residues in the CDR3. Germline V gene lookup returns CDR1 KGHSH and CDR2 LQKENI. The V segment lost 6 bases and the J segment 2 bases; nucleotides outside the gene matches: 10. CDR3 sequence reads: CASSPLGGKAYEQYF. The sequenced CDR3 bases are TGTGCCAGCTCCCCGCTCGGGGGGAAGGCCTACGAG. The full variable domain, with the rest looked up from reference TRBV18 and TRBJ2-7, is NAGVMQNPRHLVRRRGQEARLRCSPMKGHSHVYWYRQLPEEGLKFMVYLQKENIIDESGMPKERFSAEFPKEGPSILRIQQVVRGDSAAYFCASSPLGGKAYEQYFGPGTRLTVT.

Remarks on this clone: The DNA ends 3 residues before the CDR3 does, and the rest of the CDR3 is filled in from the germline J gene. The chain carries TRBV2 and TRBJ2-3; TRBD1 agrees at 7 bases. CDR1 is SNHLY, CDR2 FYNNEI, per germline. The trim removed 2 bases at V and 2 bases at J, leaving 7 bases unmatched. The CDR3 has 16 amino acids. This CDR3 is CASSERGRLDTDTQYF. CDR3 DNA (partial): TGTGCCAGCAGTGAAAGGGGGCGGCTCGACACAGATACG.

A remark on this clone: The DNA ends 3 residues before the CDR3 does, and the rest of the CDR3 is filled in from the germline J gene. The gene calls are TRBV20-1 and TRBJ1-2, with TRBD1 as a possible D gene (5 bases). V was trimmed by 2 bases and J by 0 bases, leaving 7 bases between them. This CDR3 region has 13 residues. Per germline, CDR1 DFQATT and CDR2 SNEGSKA (reference sequence). The CDR3 spells CSARRGTNYGYTF. The part of the CDR3 DNA that was read is TGCAGTGCTAGAAGGGGTACTAACTATGGC.

About this clone itself: The read halts 3 residues ahead of the CDR3 end, with the missing end drawn from the germline J gene. The chain employs TRBV30 and TRBJ2-3, with D perhaps matching TRBD1 (6 bases). Germline V gives CDR1 GTSNPN, CDR2 SVGIG (reference sequence). The CDR3 has 13 residues. CDR3 amino acids: CAWSGGLQETQYF. CDR3 DNA (partial): TGTGCCTGGAGTGGGGGGCTTCAAGAGACG.

A word on this clone: The observed sequence ends 3 residues before the CDR3 terminus, with the missing tail filled in from the germline J gene. The V call is TRBV19, the J call TRBJ1-6; the D is unclear. Per germline, CDR1 LNHDA and CDR2 SQIVND (reference sequence). CDR3 length: 14 residues. Trimming took 2 bases from V and 10 from J, leaving 12 bases between them. The covered CDR3 bases are TGTGCCAGTAGTATAAAATTGAGGGTCTCACCC. This gives the protein CASSIKLRVSP. The full CDR3 sequence reads CASSIKLRVSPLHF.

CDR3 bases read: TGTGCCAGTAGTAGATCCGGGACAGGGGGCCCTTACAATGAG. It is translated as CASSRSGTGGPYNE. The CDR3 in full is CASSRSGTGGPYNEQFF. The V gene is TRBV19, the J gene TRBJ2-1; 12 nucleotides align to TRBD1. The CDR3 end lies 3 residues beyond the end of the read and is filled in from the germline J gene. The CDR3 totals 17 residues. V lost 4 bases, J lost 4 bases, and 8 bases stayed unmatched. The germline V gene has CDR1 LNHDA and CDR2 SQIVND (reference sequence). Variable domain in full (rest from reference TRBV19 and TRBJ2-1): DGGITQSPKYLFRKEGQNVTLSCEQNLNHDAMYWYRQDPGQGLRLIYYSQIVNDFQKGDIAEGYSVSREKKESFPLTVTSAQKNPTAFYLCASSRSGTGGPYNEQFFGPGTRLTVL.

In regard to this clone: The CDR3 is cut off 3 residues early in the read; its end comes from the germline J gene. The chain employs TRBV19 and TRBJ2-1; TRBD2 matches at 16 bases. The CDR3 length is 19 residues. Trimming cost V 4 bases and J 6 bases; bases outside gene matches: 12. Germline V CDR1 and CDR2: LNHDA, SQIVND (reference sequence). CDR3 DNA, as far as it was read: TGTGCCAGTAGTACCATACCGGGACTAGCGGGAGGGCCTTTCAATGAG. This codes for CASSTIPGLAGGPFNE. From start to end, the CDR3 is CASSTIPGLAGGPFNEQFF.

Comments on this clone: The read falls 3 residues short of the CDR3 end, and the missing part is taken from the germline J gene. The J gene is TRBJ2-7, the V gene TRBV5-5; D is undetermined. With 6 bases removed from V and 2 bases from J, the gap between germline ends came to 15 bases. Germline V CDR1 and CDR2: SGHKS, YYEKEE (reference sequence). The CDR3 totals 14 residues. The chain's CDR3 is CASILTLSTYEQYF. The part of the CDR3 DNA that was read is TGTGCCAGCATCCTAACTTTGTCAACCTACGAG.

Comments on this clone: The sequenced fragment ends 3 residues before the CDR3 boundary, so the rest is inferred from the germline J gene. V is TRBV5-1 and J is TRBJ1-6; 7 nucleotides line up with TRBD1. CDR1 is SGHRS, CDR2 YFSETQ, per germline. The CDR3 has 14 amino acids. The ends lost 0 bases at V and 7 bases at J; junction bases unmatched: 1. The CDR3 here is CASSLGQGNSPLHF. The DNA read from the CDR3 is TGCGCCAGCAGCTTGGGACAGGGAAATTCACCC.

Concerning this clone: The sequence runs out 3 residues before the end of the CDR3; the remainder is reconstructed from the germline J gene. The rearrangement uses TRBV18 and TRBJ1-2; D possibly corresponds to TRBD1 (5 bases). The germline CDR1 and CDR2 sequences are KGHSH and LQKENI. The CDR3 is 13 residues long. CDR3 bases read: TGTGCCAGCTCACCAGGGGCCGCAGATACC. Translation gives CASSPGAADT. The CDR3 reads in full as CASSPGAADTYTF.

Regarding this clone: The CDR3 is cut off 3 residues early in the read; its end comes from the germline J gene. The chain has TRBV5-1 and TRBJ1-6; 9 nucleotides match TRBD1. CDR1 SGHRS and CDR2 YFSETQ come from the germline V gene. The V and J ends lost 3 bases and 7 bases, in that order; junction bases with no gene match: 2. The CDR3 loop spans 14 amino acids. The CDR3 is CASSYDRGNSPLHF. The DNA read from the CDR3 is TGCGCCAGCAGCTACGACAGGGGGAATTCACCC.

About this clone: The read ends 3 residues before the CDR3 terminus; that terminus is restored from the germline J gene. The chain combines TRBV19 with TRBJ2-5, with D possibly being TRBD2 (6 bases). Germline-derived CDR1 and CDR2 are LNHDA and SQIVND (reference sequence). The CDR3 contains 15 residues. V lost 5 bases and J 2 bases, leaving 15 bases between the germline ends. CDR3 DNA (partial): TGTGCCAGTAGTTATACCCCCAGCGGGCAAGAGACC. This sequence encodes CASSYTPSGQET. The whole CDR3 is CASSYTPSGQETQYF.

Comments on this clone: The read ends 3 residues early relative to the CDR3; the germline J gene fills the gap. The chain links TRBV5-1 to TRBJ2-3; 8 bases align to TRBD2. The CDR3 runs 14 residues. Germline lookup yields CDR1 SGHRS and CDR2 YFSETQ. CDR3 bases read: TGCGCCAGCAGCCCAACACTAGCGGAAGAGACG. This encodes CASSPTLAEET. The whole CDR3 sequence reads CASSPTLAEETQYF.

As to this clone: Coverage ceases 3 residues before the CDR3 finishes, and the germline J gene fills in the end. The chain has TRBV19 and TRBJ1-1; TRBD1 matches 8 bases. There are 11 residues in the CDR3. Germline loops: CDR1 LNHDA, CDR2 SQIVND (reference sequence). Partial CDR3 DNA: TGTGCCAGTAGGATTGGACAGGGA. Protein sequence: CASRIGQG. The entire CDR3 protein reads CASRIGQGAFF. Using reference TRBV19 and TRBJ1-1 for the parts outside the CDR3, the full variable domain is DGGITQSPKYLFRKEGQNVTLSCEQNLNHDAMYWYRQDPGQGLRLIYYSQIVNDFQKGDIAEGYSVSREKKESFPLTVTSAQKNPTAFYLCASRIGQGAFFGQGTRLTVV.

As regards this clone: The read finishes 3 residues shy of the CDR3 end, and the germline J gene is used to complete it. The chain combines TRBV14 with TRBJ1-3, with D perhaps TRBD1 (5 bases). The germline gives CDR1 SGHDN, CDR2 FVKESK. Trimming took 1 base from V and 0 from J, leaving 10 bases between them. The CDR3 length is 16 residues. The CDR3 DNA, read in part, is TGTGCCAGCAGCCAAGTACCAGGGATCTCTGGAAACACC. Translated: CASSQVPGISGNT. The entire CDR3 sequence reads CASSQVPGISGNTIYF.

The covered CDR3 bases are TGTGCCAGTAGTGCGTCCGAGGGGCTATACGAG. Protein product: CASSASEGLYE. The full CDR3 sequence reads CASSASEGLYEQYF. The chain links TRBV19 to TRBJ2-7, with D perhaps given as TRBD1 or TRBD2 (5 bases each). Read data end 3 residues before the CDR3 end; the end is taken from the germline J gene. There are 14 residues in the CDR3. Trimming cost V 5 bases and J 4 bases, with 15 bases left between them. Per germline, CDR1 LNHDA and CDR2 SQIVND (reference sequence).

A note on this clone: The read halts 3 residues ahead of the CDR3 end, with the missing end drawn from the germline J gene. The chain recombines TRBV18 with TRBJ1-5, with D hard to call. Germline CDR1 KGHSH, CDR2 LQKENI. The CDR3 has 15 amino acids. The ends were cut back, 4 bases at V and 3 bases at J, with 13 bases in the middle. Incomplete CDR3 DNA: TGTGCCAGCTCACGTGGTGGAGGGTACAATCAGCCC. This translates into CASSRGGGYNQP. The full-length CDR3 reads as CASSRGGGYNQPQHF.

Remarks on this clone: The CDR3 is cut off 3 residues early in the read; its end comes from the germline J gene. The chain employs TRBV18 and TRBJ2-3, with 11 bases aligning to TRBD2. After removal of 8 bases from V and 2 bases from J, the junction contained 15 bases not matched to a gene. This CDR3 contains 18 residues. Germline values: CDR1 KGHSH, CDR2 LQKENI. The CDR3 loop is CASAPLAGGPGNTDTQYF. The CDR3 bases that were read are TGTGCCAGCGCGCCCTTAGCGGGAGGGCCGGGGAACACAGATACG.

About this clone: The read gets to within 3 residues of the CDR3 end, and the germline J gene fills in the rest. The chain links TRBV20-1 to TRBJ1-2; D is undetermined. CDR1 is DFQATT and CDR2 is SNEGSKA in the germline V gene (reference sequence). V lost 6 bases, J lost 5 bases, and 7 bases lay in between. The CDR3 totals 10 residues. CDR3 DNA, as far as it was read: TGCAGTGCCCCCCTATATGGC. Protein sequence: CSAPLYG. From start to end, the CDR3 is CSAPLYGYTF.

For this clone: The CDR3 end lies 3 residues beyond the end of the read and is filled in from the germline J gene. V and J are TRBV10-1 and TRBJ2-7; D remains ambiguous. In germline, CDR1 is WNHNN, CDR2 SYGVQD (reference sequence). Trimming pared 2 bases from V and 4 bases from J, leaving 9 bases between. This CDR3 has 13 amino acids. The DNA read from the CDR3 is TGCGCCAGCAGTGAGGCAGGAAAGTACGAG. It specifies CASSEAGKYE. The full-length CDR3 reads as CASSEAGKYEQYF.